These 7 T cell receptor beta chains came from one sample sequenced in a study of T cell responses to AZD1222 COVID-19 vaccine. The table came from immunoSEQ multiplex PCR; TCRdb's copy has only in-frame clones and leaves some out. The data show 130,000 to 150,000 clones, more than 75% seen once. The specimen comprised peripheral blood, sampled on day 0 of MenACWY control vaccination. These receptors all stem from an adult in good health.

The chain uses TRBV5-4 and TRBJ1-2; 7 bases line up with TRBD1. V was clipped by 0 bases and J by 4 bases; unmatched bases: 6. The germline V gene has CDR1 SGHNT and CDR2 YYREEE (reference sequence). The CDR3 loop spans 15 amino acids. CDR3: CASSLEGRGTYGYTF. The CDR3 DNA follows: TGTGCCAGCAGCTTGGAGGGCAGGGGGACCTATGGCTACACCTTC.

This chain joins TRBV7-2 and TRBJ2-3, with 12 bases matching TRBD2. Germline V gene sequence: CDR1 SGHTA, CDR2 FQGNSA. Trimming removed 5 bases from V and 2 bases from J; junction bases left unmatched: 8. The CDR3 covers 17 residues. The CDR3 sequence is CASSPTASGGVTDTQYF. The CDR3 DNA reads TGTGCCAGCAGCCCCACGGCTAGCGGGGGGGTCACAGATACGCAGTATTTT.

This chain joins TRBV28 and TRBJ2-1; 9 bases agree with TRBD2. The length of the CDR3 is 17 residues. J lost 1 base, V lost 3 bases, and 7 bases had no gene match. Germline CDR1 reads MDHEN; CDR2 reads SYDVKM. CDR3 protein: CASSFLSGRGSYNEQFF. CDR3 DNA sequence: TGTGCCAGCAGTTTCCTTAGCGGGAGAGGTTCCTACAATGAGCAGTTCTTC.

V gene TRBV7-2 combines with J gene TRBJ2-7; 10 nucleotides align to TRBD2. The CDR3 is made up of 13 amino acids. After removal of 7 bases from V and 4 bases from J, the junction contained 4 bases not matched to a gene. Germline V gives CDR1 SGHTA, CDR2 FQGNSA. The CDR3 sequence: CASKLAGMYEQYF. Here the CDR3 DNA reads TGTGCCAGCAAACTAGCGGGGATGTACGAGCAGTACTTC.

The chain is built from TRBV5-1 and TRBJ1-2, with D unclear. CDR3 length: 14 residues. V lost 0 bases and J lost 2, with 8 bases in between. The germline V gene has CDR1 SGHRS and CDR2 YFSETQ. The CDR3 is CASSLGSDNYGYTF. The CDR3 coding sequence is TGCGCCAGCAGCTTGGGTTCGGACAACTATGGCTACACCTTC.

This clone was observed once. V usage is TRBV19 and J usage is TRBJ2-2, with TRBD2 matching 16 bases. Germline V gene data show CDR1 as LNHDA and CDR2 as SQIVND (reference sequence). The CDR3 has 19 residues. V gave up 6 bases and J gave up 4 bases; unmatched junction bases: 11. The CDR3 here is CASSPLGGLAGGITGELFF. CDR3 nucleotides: TGTGCCAGTAGCCCCCTTGGGGGACTAGCGGGGGGGATCACCGGGGAGCTGTTTTTT.

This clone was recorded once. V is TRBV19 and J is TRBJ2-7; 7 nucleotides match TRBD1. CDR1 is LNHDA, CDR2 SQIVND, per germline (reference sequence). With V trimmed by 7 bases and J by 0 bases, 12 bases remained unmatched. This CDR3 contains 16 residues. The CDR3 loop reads CASTPHAGQASYEQYF. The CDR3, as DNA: TGTGCCAGTACACCGCACGCAGGACAGGCCTCCTACGAGCAGTACTTC.